The clone carrying this T cell receptor beta chain has a handful of counts. Its antigen is unidentified. This sample is drawn from a study of blood T cells in healthy people across ages. Study outcomes and limitations: Reliance upon unsorted PBMCs precluded definitive naive versus antigen-experienced comparison. Getting older went along with TCR beta diversity per million T cells dropping roughly linearly.

The donors, aged roughly 6 to 95, were healthy Caucasians from Russia. Peripheral blood, about 10 milliliters per donor, was collected. The V and J ends lost 1 base and 6 bases respectively, with 8 bases between them. Germline CDR1 SGHNT, CDR2 YENEEA. This CDR3 has 13 residues. Next came a second PCR, run for roughly 7 to 12 cycles, which used a sample-barcoded 5' primer along with a J-beta primer mix. TCRdb re-called the 5' RACE reads with MiXCR, one entry per CDR3 protein. The table includes more than 1,400,000 distinct CDR3 sequences, approximately 40% detected once. The chain joins TRBV11-3 to TRBJ2-3; D gene uncertain. Sequenced material: blood. The sequence came from a woman aged 18-35 years in good health. CDR3 loop: CASSLGRWDTQYF. The CDR3 DNA sequence: TGTGCCAGCAGCTTAGGACGCTGGGATACGCAGTATTTT.